This T cell receptor (beta chain) was recorded in a study of CD8+ T cells in alopecia areata. cDNA reverse transcribed from extracted RNA served as the sequencing template. The assay was immunoSEQ multiplex PCR, and TCRdb's table has in-frame clones only and misses some. The sample records 130,000 to 150,000 clones, roughly 60% being singletons. Germline loops: CDR1 SEHNR, CDR2 FQNEAQ (reference sequence). V shed 0 bases and J shed 3 bases, with 11 bases lying between them. This CDR3 region has 15 residues. The TCR originated in a human donor in good health. Material for sequencing was CD8+ T cells sorted from blood. The rearrangement uses TRBV7-9 and TRBJ1-1, with a weak D call TRBD1 (6 bases). CDR3 in amino acids: CASSLAQGPHTEAFF. The DNA of the CDR3 is TGTGCCAGCAGCTTAGCTCAGGGGCCCCACACTGAAGCTTTCTTT.